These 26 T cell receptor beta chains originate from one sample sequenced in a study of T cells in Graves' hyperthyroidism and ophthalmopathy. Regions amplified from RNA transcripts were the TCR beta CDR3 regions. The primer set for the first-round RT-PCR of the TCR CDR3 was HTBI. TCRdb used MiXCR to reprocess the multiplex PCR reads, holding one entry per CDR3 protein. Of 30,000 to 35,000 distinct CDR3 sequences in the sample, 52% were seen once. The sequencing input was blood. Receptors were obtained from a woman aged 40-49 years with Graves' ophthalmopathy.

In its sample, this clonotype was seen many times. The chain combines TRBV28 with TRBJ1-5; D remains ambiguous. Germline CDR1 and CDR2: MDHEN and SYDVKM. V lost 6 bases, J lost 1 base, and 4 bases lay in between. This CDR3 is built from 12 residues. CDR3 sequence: CASRGSNQPQHF. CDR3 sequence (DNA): TGTGCCAGCAGGGGAAGCAATCAGCCCCAGCATTTT.

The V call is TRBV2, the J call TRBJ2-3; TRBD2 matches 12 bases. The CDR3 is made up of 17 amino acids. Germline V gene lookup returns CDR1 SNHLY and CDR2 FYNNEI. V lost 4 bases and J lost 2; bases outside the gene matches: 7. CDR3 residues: CASSATSGSRVTDTQYF. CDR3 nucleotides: TGTGCCAGCAGTGCGACTAGCGGGAGTCGGGTCACAGATACGCAGTATTTT.

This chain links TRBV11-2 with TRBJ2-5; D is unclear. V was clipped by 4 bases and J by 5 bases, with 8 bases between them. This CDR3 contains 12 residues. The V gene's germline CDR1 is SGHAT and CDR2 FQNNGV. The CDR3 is CASSSSGETQYF. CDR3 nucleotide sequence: TGTGCCAGCAGCTCTAGTGGTGAGACCCAGTACTTC.

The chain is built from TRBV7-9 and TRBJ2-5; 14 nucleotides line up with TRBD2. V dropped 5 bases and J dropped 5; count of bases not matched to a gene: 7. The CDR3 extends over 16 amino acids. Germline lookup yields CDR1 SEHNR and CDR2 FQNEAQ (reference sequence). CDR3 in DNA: TGTGCCAGCAGCCAACGACTAGCGGGGGGGCAGGAGACCCAGTACTTC. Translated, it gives CASSQRLAGGQETQYF.

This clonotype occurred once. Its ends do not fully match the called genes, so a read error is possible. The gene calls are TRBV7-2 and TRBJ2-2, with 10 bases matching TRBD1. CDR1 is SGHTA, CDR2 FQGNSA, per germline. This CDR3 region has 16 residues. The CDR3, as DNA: TGTGCCAGCAGCCTAAGGGACAGGGGAGGGTTCGGGGAGCGGTTTTTT. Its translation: CASSLRDRGGFGERFF.

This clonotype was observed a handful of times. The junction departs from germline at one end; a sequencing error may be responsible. The CDR3 sequence is CASSLGIQETLYF. The CDR3 DNA follows: TGCGCCAGCAGCCTAGGCATCCAAGAGACCCTGTACTTC. The chain combines TRBV5-1 with TRBJ2-5; D remains ambiguous. The V gene's germline CDR1 is SGHRS and CDR2 YFSETQ. The CDR3 is 13 amino acids. Using reference TRBV5-1 and TRBJ2-5 for the parts outside the CDR3, the full variable domain is KAGVTQTPRYLIKTRGQQVTLSCSPISGHRSVSWYQQTPGQGLQFLFEYFSETQRNKGNFPGRFSGRQFSNSRSEMNVSTLELGDSALYLCASSLGIQETLYFGPGTRLLVL.

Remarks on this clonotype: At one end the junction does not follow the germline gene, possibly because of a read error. In DNA, the CDR3 is TGCAGCGTTTCTCGTAGCGGAGAGGGGACCTTC. It specifies CSVSRSGEGTF. The chain has TRBV29-1 and TRBJ2-1; tentatively, D is TRBD2 (6 bases). The CDR3 is made up of 11 amino acids. CDR1 SQVTM and CDR2 ANQGSEA come from the germline V gene.

The CDR3 spells CASSFGQGAWYGYTF. CDR3 DNA sequence: TGTGCCAGCAGCTTTGGACAGGGGGCGTGGTATGGCTACACCTTC. This rearrangement joins TRBV7-9 to TRBJ1-2; TRBD1 agrees at 11 bases. Trimming removed 3 bases from V and 5 bases from J; junction bases left unmatched: 5. Per germline, CDR1 SEHNR and CDR2 FQNEAQ (reference sequence). This CDR3 spans 15 amino acids.

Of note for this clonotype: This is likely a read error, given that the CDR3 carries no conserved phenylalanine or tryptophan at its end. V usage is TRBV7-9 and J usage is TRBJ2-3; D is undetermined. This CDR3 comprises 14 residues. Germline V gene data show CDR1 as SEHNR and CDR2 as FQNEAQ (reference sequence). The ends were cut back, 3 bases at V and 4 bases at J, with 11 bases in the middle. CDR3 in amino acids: CASSLEGLADTQYS. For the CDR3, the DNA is TGTGCCAGCAGCTTGGAAGGGTTGGCAGATACGCAGTATTCT.

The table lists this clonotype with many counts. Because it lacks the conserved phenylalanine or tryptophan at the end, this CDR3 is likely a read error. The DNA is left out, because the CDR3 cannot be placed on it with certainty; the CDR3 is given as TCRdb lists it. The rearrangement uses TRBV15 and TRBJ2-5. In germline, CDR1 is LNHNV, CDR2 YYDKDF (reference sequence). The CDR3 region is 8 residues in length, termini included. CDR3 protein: CATSRDLR.

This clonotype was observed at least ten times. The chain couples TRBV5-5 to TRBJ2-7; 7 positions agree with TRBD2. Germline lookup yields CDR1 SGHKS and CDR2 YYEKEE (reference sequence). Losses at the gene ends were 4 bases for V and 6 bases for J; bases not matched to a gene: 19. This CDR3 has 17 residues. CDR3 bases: TGTGCCAGCAGCCTGGCGGGTGGGAGCGGGATGGCGGGCGAGCAGTACTTC. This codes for CASSLAGGSGMAGEQYF.

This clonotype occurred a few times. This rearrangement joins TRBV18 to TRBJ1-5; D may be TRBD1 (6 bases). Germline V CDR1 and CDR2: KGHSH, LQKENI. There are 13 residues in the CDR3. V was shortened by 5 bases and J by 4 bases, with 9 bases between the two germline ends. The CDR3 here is CASSEGENQPQHF. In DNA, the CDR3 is TGTGCCAGCTCAGAGGGGGAGAATCAGCCCCAGCATTTT.

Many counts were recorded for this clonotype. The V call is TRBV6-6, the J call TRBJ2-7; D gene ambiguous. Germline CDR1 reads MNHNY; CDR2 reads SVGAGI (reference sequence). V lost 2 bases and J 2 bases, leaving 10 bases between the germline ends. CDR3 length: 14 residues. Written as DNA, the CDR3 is TGTGCCAGCAGTTACAAAGGCCGCGCCTACGAGCAGTACTTC. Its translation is CASSYKGRAYEQYF.

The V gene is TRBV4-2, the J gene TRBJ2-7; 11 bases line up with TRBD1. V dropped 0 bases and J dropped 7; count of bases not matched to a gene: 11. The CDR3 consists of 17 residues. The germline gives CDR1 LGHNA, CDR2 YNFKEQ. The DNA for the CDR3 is TGTGCCAGCAGCCAAGATAGACCAGGACAGGGGGCGAGGGAGCAGTACTTC. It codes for CASSQDRPGQGAREQYF.

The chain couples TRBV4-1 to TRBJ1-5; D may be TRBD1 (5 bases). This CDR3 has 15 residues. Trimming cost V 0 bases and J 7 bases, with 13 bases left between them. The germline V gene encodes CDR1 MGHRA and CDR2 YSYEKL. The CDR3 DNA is TGCGCCAGCAGCCAAGAGCACAGGATTGGACAGCCCCAGCATTTT. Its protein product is CASSQEHRIGQPQHF.

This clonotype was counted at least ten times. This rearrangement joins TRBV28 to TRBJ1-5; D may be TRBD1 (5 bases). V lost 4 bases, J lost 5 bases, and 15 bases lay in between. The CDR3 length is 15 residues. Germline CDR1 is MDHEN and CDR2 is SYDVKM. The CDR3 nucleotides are TGTGCCAGCAGTTCCTTGGGGGGGGGACATCAGCCCCAGCATTTT. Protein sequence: CASSSLGGGHQPQHF.

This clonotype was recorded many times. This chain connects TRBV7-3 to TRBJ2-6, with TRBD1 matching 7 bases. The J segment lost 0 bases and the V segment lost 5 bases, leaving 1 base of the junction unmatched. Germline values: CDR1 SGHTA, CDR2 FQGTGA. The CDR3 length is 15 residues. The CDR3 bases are TGTGCCAGCAGCGGGACAGTCTCTGGGGCCAACGTCCTGACTTTC. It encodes CASSGTVSGANVLTF.

CDR3 residues: CASRRDGTRVTGELFF. The DNA of the CDR3 is TGTGCCAGTAGACGGGACGGGACTAGGGTCACCGGGGAGCTGTTTTTT. This chain joins TRBV19 and TRBJ2-2; 8 positions agree with TRBD2. CDR3 length equals 16 residues. CDR1 is LNHDA and CDR2 is SQIVND in the germline V gene (reference sequence). V gave up 6 bases and J gave up 4 bases; unmatched junction bases: 10. The full variable domain, rest sourced from reference TRBV19 and TRBJ2-2, is DGGITQSPKYLFRKEGQNVTLSCEQNLNHDAMYWYRQDPGQGLRLIYYSQIVNDFQKGDIAEGYSVSREKKESFPLTVTSAQKNPTAFYLCASRRDGTRVTGELFFGEGSRLTVL.

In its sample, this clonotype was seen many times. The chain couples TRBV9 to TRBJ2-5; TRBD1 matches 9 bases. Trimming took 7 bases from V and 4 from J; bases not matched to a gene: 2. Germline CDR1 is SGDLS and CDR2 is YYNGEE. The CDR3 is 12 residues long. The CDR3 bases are TGTGCCAGCCAGGGACAGGGAGAGACCCAGTACTTC. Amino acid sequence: CASQGQGETQYF.

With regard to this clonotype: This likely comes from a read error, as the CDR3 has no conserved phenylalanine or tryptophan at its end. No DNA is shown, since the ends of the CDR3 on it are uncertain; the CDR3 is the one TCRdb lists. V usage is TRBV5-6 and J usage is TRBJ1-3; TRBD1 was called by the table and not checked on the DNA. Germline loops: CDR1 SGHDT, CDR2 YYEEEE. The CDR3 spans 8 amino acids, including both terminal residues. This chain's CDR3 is CASSSAQA.

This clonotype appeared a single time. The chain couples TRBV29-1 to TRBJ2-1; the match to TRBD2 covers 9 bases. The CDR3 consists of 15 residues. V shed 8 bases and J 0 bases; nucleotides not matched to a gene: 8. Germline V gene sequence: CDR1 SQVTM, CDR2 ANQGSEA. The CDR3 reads CSLWASGTSYNEQFF. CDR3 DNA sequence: TGCAGCTTGTGGGCTAGCGGGACCTCCTACAATGAGCAGTTCTTC.

The CDR3, as DNA: TGTGCCACCAGTGATGGGACCCAGTACTTC. It translates to CATSDGTQYF. The chain has TRBV24-1 and TRBJ2-5; no reliable D call. V lost 3 bases, J lost 7 bases, and 2 bases lay in between. CDR3 length: 10 residues. CDR1 is KGHDR and CDR2 is SFDVKD in the germline V gene.

This chain's CDR3 is CAISESQVDQQFF. CDR3 in DNA: TGTGCCATCAGTGAGTCACAGGTAGATCAGCAGTTCTTC. The J gene is TRBJ2-1, the V gene TRBV10-3; possibly TRBD1 for D (5 bases). The CDR3 runs 13 residues. CDR1 and CDR2 (germline): ENHRY, SYGVKD. V lost 0 bases to trimming and J lost 11 bases, with 11 bases between them.

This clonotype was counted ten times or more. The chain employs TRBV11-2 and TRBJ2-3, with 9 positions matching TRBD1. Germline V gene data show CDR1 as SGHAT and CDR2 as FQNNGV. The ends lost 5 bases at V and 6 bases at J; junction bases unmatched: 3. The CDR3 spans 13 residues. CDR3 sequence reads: CASSTGGRDTQYF. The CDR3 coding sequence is TGTGCCAGCAGCACAGGGGGCCGGGATACGCAGTATTTT.

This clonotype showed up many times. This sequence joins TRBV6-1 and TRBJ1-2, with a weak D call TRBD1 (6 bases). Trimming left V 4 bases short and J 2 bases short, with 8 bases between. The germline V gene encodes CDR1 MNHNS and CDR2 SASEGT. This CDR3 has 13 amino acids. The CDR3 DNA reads TGTGCCAGCAGTGCAACAGGGAACTATGGCTACACCTTC. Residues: CASSATGNYGYTF.

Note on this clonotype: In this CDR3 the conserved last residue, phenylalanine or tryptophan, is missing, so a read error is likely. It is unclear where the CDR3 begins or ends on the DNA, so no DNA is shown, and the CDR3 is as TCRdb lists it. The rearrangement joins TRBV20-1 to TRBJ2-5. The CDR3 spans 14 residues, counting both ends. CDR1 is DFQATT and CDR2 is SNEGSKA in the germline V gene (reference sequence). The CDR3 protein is CSARRGLSRETPYV.